Following are 26 T cell receptor beta chains from one sample sequenced in a study of siplizumab effects on memory and regulatory T cells. Produced via immunoSEQ multiplex PCR; TCRdb's table is partial and in-frame only. The sample holds approximately 120,000 clones, 93% seen once. The sample comprised non-Treg CD4+ T cells sorted from blood. These receptors originate from a human donor in good health.

This chain links TRBV6-5 with TRBJ2-3, with D possibly matching TRBD1 (5 bases). Trimming took off 6 bases at V and 3 bases at J, with 13 bases between the two ends. Germline CDR1 is MNHEY and CDR2 is SVGAGI. The CDR3 is 14 amino acids. The CDR3 sequence: CASRLGLKTDTQYF. Written as DNA, the CDR3 is TGTGCCAGCAGGCTGGGGCTGAAGACAGATACGCAGTATTTT.

The chain uses TRBV6-6 and TRBJ1-5; D not resolved. Germline CDR1 and CDR2: MNHNY and SVGAGI (reference sequence). CDR3 size: 14 residues. V lost 8 bases and J 8 bases, leaving 19 bases between the germline ends. The CDR3: CASAEHGLGKPQHF. CDR3 nucleotide sequence: TGTGCCAGCGCAGAACACGGGCTAGGCAAGCCCCAGCATTTT.

This clone has a single count. This chain connects TRBV25-1 to TRBJ1-3; D is ambiguous. Trimming took 7 bases from V and 0 from J, leaving 7 bases between them. The V gene's germline CDR1 is MGHDK and CDR2 SYGVNS. This CDR3 spans 13 amino acids. The CDR3 loop reads CASMISSGNTIYF. DNA of the CDR3: TGTGCCAGCATGATAAGCTCTGGAAACACCATATATTTT.

The chain combines TRBV19 with TRBJ1-5, with 9 positions matching TRBD1. Germline CDR1 is LNHDA and CDR2 is SQIVND (reference sequence). After removal of 8 bases from V and 1 base from J, the junction contained 6 bases not matched to a gene. The CDR3 consists of 15 residues. The CDR3 DNA follows: TGTGCCAGTCGAGAAGGACAGGGGAGCAATCAGCCCCAGCATTTT. Translated, it gives CASREGQGSNQPQHF.

The chain uses TRBV19 and TRBJ1-2; 9 bases map to TRBD1. Germline CDR1 reads LNHDA; CDR2 reads SQIVND (reference sequence). V was pared by 3 bases and J by 4 bases, with 9 bases of the junction left unmatched. The CDR3 covers 16 residues. The CDR3 sequence is CASSIVGTGLGYGYTF. CDR3 DNA sequence: TGTGCCAGTAGTATCGTCGGGACAGGGCTTGGCTATGGCTACACCTTC. Full variable domain (missing parts from reference TRBV19 and TRBJ1-2): DGGITQSPKYLFRKEGQNVTLSCEQNLNHDAMYWYRQDPGQGLRLIYYSQIVNDFQKGDIAEGYSVSREKKESFPLTVTSAQKNPTAFYLCASSIVGTGLGYGYTFGSGTRLTVV.

The chain employs TRBV5-1 and TRBJ1-2; maybe TRBD1 (6 bases). In germline, CDR1 is SGHRS, CDR2 YFSETQ. The CDR3 is 14 amino acids. V was cut by 0 bases and J by 8 bases, with 14 bases left in between. The CDR3 protein is CASSLVAGVDGYTF. The CDR3 DNA sequence: TGCGCCAGCAGCTTGGTTGCAGGGGTTGACGGCTACACCTTC.

The chain has TRBV6-5 and TRBJ2-3; D is uncertain. Germline V gene sequence: CDR1 MNHEY, CDR2 SVGAGI. The CDR3 has 14 amino acids. The V end was cut by 0 bases, the J end by 4 bases, with 8 bases between. CDR3 coding DNA: TGTGCCAGCAGTTACTCAGTGGCGGCAGATACGCAGTATTTT. It specifies CASSYSVAADTQYF.

The chain recombines TRBV6-1 with TRBJ1-1; TRBD1 matches at 8 bases. V was clipped by 4 bases and J by 5 bases; unmatched bases: 9. The CDR3 is made up of 15 amino acids. Looked up from germline, CDR1 is MNHNS and CDR2 is SASEGT. The CDR3 DNA reads TGTGCCAGCAGTGGTTACAGGGGGAGGGTGACTGAAGCTTTCTTT. Amino acid sequence: CASSGYRGRVTEAFF.

This clone has more than one count but fewer than ten. This chain connects TRBV5-1 to TRBJ2-7; 8 bases map to TRBD1. The CDR3 is 16 residues long. V dropped 4 bases and J dropped 5; count of bases not matched to a gene: 14. Germline V gives CDR1 SGHRS, CDR2 YFSETQ. CDR3 nucleotides: TGCGCCAGCAGCCTACCCAGGGGGCCCGGTCCCCACGAGCAGTACTTC. It yields the protein CASSLPRGPGPHEQYF.

This rearrangement joins TRBV6-1 to TRBJ2-7; D uncertain. Trimming cost V 4 bases and J 2 bases, with 12 bases left between them. Germline CDR1 is MNHNS and CDR2 is SASEGT. This CDR3 has 14 amino acids. Here the CDR3 DNA reads TGTGCCAGCAGTGGGATTAGGAACCCCTACGAGCAGTACTTC. Protein sequence: CASSGIRNPYEQYF.

V gene TRBV18 combines with J gene TRBJ2-5, with TRBD2 identical over 10 bases. Per the germline V gene, CDR1 is KGHSH and CDR2 is LQKENI. J was trimmed by 1 base and V by 6 bases; bases with no gene match: 5. The CDR3 spans 15 residues. This CDR3 is CASSPRTSGQETQYF. The CDR3 DNA follows: TGTGCCAGCTCGCCTAGGACTAGCGGCCAAGAGACCCAGTACTTC.

The chain carries TRBV4-3 and TRBJ2-1; 7 positions match TRBD2. J gave up 1 base and V 0 bases, and 9 bases lay outside the gene matches. Germline V gene data show CDR1 as LGHNA and CDR2 as YSLEER. CDR3 size: 18 residues. The CDR3: CASSQEFAAGSSYNEQFF. The CDR3 DNA reads TGCGCCAGCAGCCAAGAATTTGCAGCGGGGTCTTCCTACAATGAGCAGTTCTTC.

This clone was picked up one time. The V gene is TRBV25-1, the J gene TRBJ1-4, with D unclear. The V gene lost 2 bases and the J gene lost 2 bases, with 9 bases spanning the gap. The CDR3 runs to 15 residues. The germline V gene encodes CDR1 MGHDK and CDR2 SYGVNS. CDR3 protein: CASSEVGNTNEKLFF. CDR3 nucleotide sequence: TGTGCCAGCAGTGAAGTCGGGAACACTAATGAAAAACTGTTTTTT.

On this clone: One end of the junction varies from germline; a read error may be responsible. The chain couples TRBV27 to TRBJ2-2; 7 positions match TRBD2. This CDR3 has 11 residues. Germline CDR1 reads MNHEY; CDR2 reads SMNVEV (reference sequence). CDR3 sequence (DNA): TGTGCCAGCATCGTGGGCGGGGGGCTGTTTTTT. Protein product: CASIVGGGLFF.

The chain combines TRBV5-1 with TRBJ2-4; unclear D gene. CDR3 length: 12 amino acids. V shed 2 bases and J shed 6 bases, with 6 bases lying between them. Germline CDR1 reads SGHRS; CDR2 reads YFSETQ. The chain's CDR3 is CASSFLGNIQYF. The CDR3 nucleotides are TGCGCCAGCAGCTTTCTGGGAAACATTCAGTACTTC.

J is TRBJ2-2 and V is TRBV5-4; TRBD2 agrees at 8 bases. The V gene's germline CDR1 is SGHNT and CDR2 YYREEE (reference sequence). The V and J ends lost 4 bases and 5 bases, in that order; junction bases with no gene match: 13. This CDR3 contains 17 residues. Here the CDR3 reads CASSPGGVAGGTGELFF. Written as DNA, the CDR3 is TGTGCCAGCAGCCCCGGGGGGGTCGCGGGAGGTACCGGGGAGCTGTTTTTT.

V usage is TRBV10-1 and J usage is TRBJ2-3; 14 nucleotides align to TRBD2. The V gene's germline CDR1 is WNHNN and CDR2 SYGVQD (reference sequence). CDR3 size: 17 residues. V lost 0 bases and J lost 2; bases outside the gene matches: 1. The CDR3 sequence is CASSESTSGGVTDTQYF. The CDR3 DNA reads as TGCGCCAGCAGTGAGTCGACTAGCGGGGGGGTCACAGATACGCAGTATTTT.

The chain recombines TRBV11-2 with TRBJ2-7; TRBD2 matches 9 bases. From germline, CDR1 is SGHAT and CDR2 FQNNGV. The CDR3 has 14 amino acids. V was pared by 5 bases and J by 2 bases, with 4 bases of the junction left unmatched. This chain's CDR3 is CASSTLAGTYEQYF. The CDR3 region has the DNA TGTGCCAGCAGCACGCTAGCGGGGACCTACGAGCAGTACTTC.

J is TRBJ2-7 and V is TRBV10-2; possibly TRBD1 or TRBD2 for D (7 bases each). The V gene's germline CDR1 is WSHSY and CDR2 SAAADI. The CDR3 sequence is 15 residues long. Trimming cost V 4 bases and J 2 bases, with 15 bases left between them. The chain's CDR3 is CASSARGTAAYEQYF. For the CDR3, the DNA is TGCGCCAGCAGTGCGCGGGGGACAGCTGCCTACGAGCAGTACTTC.

This clone was seen a single time. The V and J genes are TRBV4-1 and TRBJ2-2, with 9 bases fitting TRBD2. The CDR3 runs 17 residues. Unmatched junction bases numbered 12, after V lost 4 bases and J lost 6 bases. The germline V gene has CDR1 MGHRA and CDR2 YSYEKL. CDR3 bases: TGCGCCAGCAGCCCCTCGGCCGGGCGGGGGGGCCCCGGGGAGCTGTTTTTT. Translating it yields CASSPSAGRGGPGELFF.

J is TRBJ2-6 and V is TRBV25-1; D uncertain. Germline loops: CDR1 MGHDK, CDR2 SYGVNS. V was clipped by 3 bases and J by 0 bases, with 9 bases between them. This CDR3 is 16 amino acids long. For the CDR3, the DNA is TGTGCCAGCAGTGAGTGGGGTCACTCTGGGGCCAACGTCCTGACTTTC. Translated, it gives CASSEWGHSGANVLTF.

This rearrangement joins TRBV5-4 to TRBJ1-2, with 10 positions matching TRBD1. Unmatched junction bases numbered 5, after V lost 4 bases and J lost 8 bases. Per germline, CDR1 SGHNT and CDR2 YYREEE (reference sequence). CDR3 length: 13 residues. The chain's CDR3 is CASSPGTGAGYTF. CDR3 sequence (DNA): TGTGCCAGCAGCCCTGGGACAGGGGCCGGCTACACCTTC. Supplemented by reference TRBV5-4 and TRBJ1-2, the full variable domain reads ETGVTQSPTHLIKTRGQQVTLRCSSQSGHNTVSWYQQALGQGPQFIFQYYREEENGRGNFPPRFSGLQFPNYSSELNVNALELDDSALYLCASSPGTGAGYTFGSGTRLTVV.

The table lists this clone with a count of one. This rearrangement joins TRBV7-2 to TRBJ2-3; 7 positions agree with TRBD1. The V and J ends lost 1 base and 8 bases, in that order; junction bases with no gene match: 12. The CDR3 extends over 16 amino acids. Germline CDR1 is SGHTA and CDR2 is FQGNSA. CDR3 in amino acids: CASSLVEGTVQGTQYF. The DNA of the CDR3 is TGTGCCAGCAGCTTAGTAGAGGGGACAGTTCAGGGTACGCAGTATTTT. Variable domain in full (rest from reference TRBV7-2 and TRBJ2-3): GAGVSQSPSNKVTEKGKDVELRCDPISGHTALYWYRQSLGQGLEFLIYFQGNSAPDKSGLPSDRFSAERTGGSVSTLTIQRTQQEDSAVYLCASSLVEGTVQGTQYFGPGTRLTVL.

The chain uses TRBV21-1 and TRBJ1-5. TRBV21-1 is given as a pseudogene. This CDR3 has 13 amino acids. CDR3 in amino acids: CAASEVGNQPQHF. The CDR3 nucleotides read TGTGCCGCCTCAGAGGTGGGAAATCAGCCCCAGCATTTT.

The genes are TRBV9 and TRBJ2-3; 7 bases agree with TRBD2. Unmatched junction bases numbered 6, after V lost 3 bases and J lost 5 bases. CDR3 length equals 14 residues. Germline V gene lookup returns CDR1 SGDLS and CDR2 YYNGEE. Written as DNA, the CDR3 is TGTGCCAGCAGCGGCGGGGGAGCACAAGATACGCAGTATTTT. Residues: CASSGGGAQDTQYF. Variable domain in full (rest from reference TRBV9 and TRBJ2-3): DSGVTQTPKHLITATGQRVTLRCSPRSGDLSVYWYQQSLDQGLQFLIQYYNGEERAKGNILERFSAQQFPDLHSELNLSSLELGDSALYFCASSGGGAQDTQYFGPGTRLTVL.

The V call is TRBV28, the J call TRBJ1-1; D remains ambiguous. Germline values: CDR1 MDHEN, CDR2 SYDVKM. V was shortened by 6 bases and J by 8 bases, with 16 bases between the two germline ends. The CDR3 sequence is 13 residues long. As DNA, the CDR3 is TGTGCCAGCAGAATCTCTTCCCGGACGGAAGCTTTCTTT. This encodes CASRISSRTEAFF.